The sequence of this TCR beta chain was determined in a study of CD8+CD57+ T cells in acquired aplastic anemia. Overall study context: When averaged, DNA from sorted CD4+ and CD8+ cells came to around 3 ug.

For this clonotype: Its antigen is not known. With a much larger clone just one base away, this may be a read error.

Per the germline V gene, CDR1 is MNHNY and CDR2 is SVGAGI (reference sequence). CDR3 length: 11 amino acids. The V and J ends lost 2 bases and 5 bases respectively, with 1 base between them. Using genomic DNA as the template, TCR beta VDJ and CDR3 profiling was carried out. TCRdb processed the reads anew with MiXCR; each CDR3 protein has one entry. The data show about 240,000 distinct CDR3 sequences, 47% seen once. Sequencing was done on patients that had shown CD8+CD57+ cell expansion by flow cytometry. Every patient was diagnosed with severe acquired aplastic anemia. Notes on the study in general: No significant difference in CD8+ Simpson's diversity was found between patients and controls. Patients and controls shared twenty-nine CD8+ CDR3 sequences, highly expressed in patients.

The receptor comes from a human donor with aplastic anemia. Material: sorted CD4+, CD8+, or CD8+CD57+ T cells (not recorded which) from PBMCs. The V gene is TRBV6-6, the J gene TRBJ2-1; no reliable D call. The CDR3 bases are TGTGCCAGCAGTTACAACAATGAGCAGTTCTTC. Its translation: CASSYNNEQFF.